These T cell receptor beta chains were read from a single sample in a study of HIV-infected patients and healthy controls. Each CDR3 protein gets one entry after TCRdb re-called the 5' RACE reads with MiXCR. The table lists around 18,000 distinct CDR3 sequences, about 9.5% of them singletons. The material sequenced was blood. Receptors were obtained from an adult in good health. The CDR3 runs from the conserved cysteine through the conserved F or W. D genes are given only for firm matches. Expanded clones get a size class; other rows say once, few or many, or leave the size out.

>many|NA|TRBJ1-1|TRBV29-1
CSVEVDTEAFF
TGCAGCGTTGAAGTTGACACTGAAGCTTTCTTT
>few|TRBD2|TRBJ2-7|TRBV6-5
CASSRTSGAPSSYEQYF
TGTGCCAGCAGCCGGACTAGCGGGGCCCCGAGCTCCTACGAGCAGTACTTC
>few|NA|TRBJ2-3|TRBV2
CASGRGPSTDTQYF
TGTGCCAGCGGGCGGGGTCCTAGCACAGATACGCAGTATTTT
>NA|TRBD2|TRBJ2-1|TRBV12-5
CASGPSGGGRNNEQFF
TGTGCTAGTGGTCCCTCGGGGGGCGGGAGGAACAATGAGCAGTTCTTC
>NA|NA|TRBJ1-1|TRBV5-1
CASSEDPATEAFF
TGCGCCAGCAGCGAAGACCCGGCTACAGAAGCTTTCTTT
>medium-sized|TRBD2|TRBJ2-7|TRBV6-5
CASSPGLAASEQYF
TGTGCCAGCAGCCCGGGACTAGCGGCCTCCGAGCAGTACTTC
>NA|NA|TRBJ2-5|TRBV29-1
CSVDYGQETQYF
TGCAGCGTTGATTATGGGCAAGAGACCCAGTACTTC
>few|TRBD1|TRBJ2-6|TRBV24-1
CATSSIGQGTAGANVLTF
TGTGCCACCAGCTCGATCGGACAGGGGACGGCTGGGGCCAACGTCCTGACTTTC
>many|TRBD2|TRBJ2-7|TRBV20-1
CSAQLPLAGVVYEQYF
TGCAGTGCTCAGCTCCCACTAGCGGGAGTTGTATACGAGCAGTACTTC
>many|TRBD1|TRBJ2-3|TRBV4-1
CASSQPGTGSFSDTQYF
TGCGCCAGCAGCCAACCCGGGACAGGGTCTTTCTCAGATACGCAGTATTTT
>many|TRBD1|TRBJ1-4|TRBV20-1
CSGQGNGEKLFF
TGCAGCGGACAGGGGAATGGTGAAAAACTGTTTTTT
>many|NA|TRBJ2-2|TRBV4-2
CASSQGELAGELFF
TGTGCCAGCAGCCAAGGAGAACTAGCCGGGGAGCTGTTTTTT
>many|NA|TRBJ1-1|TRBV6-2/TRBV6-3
CASSFYPSWAFF
TGTGCCAGCAGTTTCTATCCCTCCTGGGCTTTCTTT
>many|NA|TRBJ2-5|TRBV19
CASNDYQETQYF
TGTGCCAGTAACGACTACCAAGAGACCCAGTACTTC
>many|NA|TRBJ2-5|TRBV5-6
CASSPIARRETQYF
TGTGCCAGCAGCCCAATAGCGAGGAGAGAGACCCAGTACTTC
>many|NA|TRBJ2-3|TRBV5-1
CASSPERADTQYF
TGCGCCAGCAGCCCCGAACGAGCAGATACGCAGTATTTT
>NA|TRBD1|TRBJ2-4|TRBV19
CASSPRDREDIQYF
TGTGCCAGTAGTCCCCGGGACAGGGAGGACATTCAGTACTTC
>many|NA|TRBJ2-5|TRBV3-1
CASSPQSPGLRLQETQYF
TGTGCCAGCAGCCCGCAATCTCCGGGACTCCGACTCCAAGAGACCCAGTACTTC
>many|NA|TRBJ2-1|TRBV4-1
CASSQVVGNEQFF
TGCGCCAGCAGCCAGGTAGTAGGGAATGAGCAGTTCTTC
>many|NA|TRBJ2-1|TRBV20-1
CSARLVSYNEQFF
TGCAGTGCTAGGCTAGTCTCCTACAATGAGCAGTTCTTC
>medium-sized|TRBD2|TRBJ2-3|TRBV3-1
CASSHLAGGPDTQYF
TGTGCCAGCAGCCACTTAGCGGGAGGGCCAGATACGCAGTATTTT
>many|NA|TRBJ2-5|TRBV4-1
CASSPTGPVRRNEETQYF
TGCGCCAGCAGCCCCACGGGCCCTGTGAGACGGAATGAAGAGACCCAGTACTTC
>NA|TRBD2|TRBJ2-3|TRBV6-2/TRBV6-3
CASSWTHGSGRPDTQYF
TGTGCCAGCAGTTGGACCCACGGGAGCGGGAGACCAGATACGCAGTATTTT
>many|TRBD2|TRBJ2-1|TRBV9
CASSGLAGPNEQFF
TGTGCCAGCTCAGGACTAGCGGGGCCCAATGAGCAGTTCTTC
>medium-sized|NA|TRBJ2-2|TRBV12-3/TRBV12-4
CASSLWNGELFF
TGTGCCAGCAGTTTATGGAACGGGGAGCTGTTTTTT
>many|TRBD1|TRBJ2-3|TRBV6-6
CASSLGTASSTDTQYF
TGTGCCAGCAGCCTAGGGACAGCCTCTAGCACAGATACGCAGTATTTT